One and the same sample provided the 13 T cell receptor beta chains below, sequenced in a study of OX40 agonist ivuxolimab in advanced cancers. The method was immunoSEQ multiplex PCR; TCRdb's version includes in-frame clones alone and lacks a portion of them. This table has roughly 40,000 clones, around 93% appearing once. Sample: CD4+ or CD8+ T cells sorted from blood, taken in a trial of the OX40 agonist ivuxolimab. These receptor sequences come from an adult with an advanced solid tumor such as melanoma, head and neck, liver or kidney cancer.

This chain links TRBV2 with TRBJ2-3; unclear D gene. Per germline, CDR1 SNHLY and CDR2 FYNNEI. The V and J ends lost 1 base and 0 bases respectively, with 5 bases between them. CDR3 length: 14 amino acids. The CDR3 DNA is TGTGCCAGCAGTGAAGTAGGCAGCACAGATACGCAGTATTTT. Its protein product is CASSEVGSTDTQYF.

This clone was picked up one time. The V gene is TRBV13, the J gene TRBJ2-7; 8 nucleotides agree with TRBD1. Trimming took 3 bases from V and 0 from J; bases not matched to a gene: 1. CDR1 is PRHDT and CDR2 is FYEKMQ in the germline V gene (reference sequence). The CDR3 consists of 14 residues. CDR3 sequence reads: CASSFGTGSYEQYF. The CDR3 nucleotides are TGTGCCAGCAGCTTCGGGACAGGCTCCTACGAGCAGTACTTC. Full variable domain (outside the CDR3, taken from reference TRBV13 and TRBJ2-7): AAGVIQSPRHLIKEKRETATLKCYPIPRHDTVYWYQQGPGQDPQFLISFYEKMQSDKGSIPDRFSAQQFSDYHSELNMSSLELGDSALYFCASSFGTGSYEQYFGPGTRLTVT.

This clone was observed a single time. This CDR3 reads CASRTSGTYNEQFF. CDR3 nucleotide sequence: TGTGCCAGCAGGACTAGCGGGACCTACAATGAGCAGTTCTTC. The chain is built from TRBV28 and TRBJ2-1, with 11 bases aligning to TRBD2. The germline CDR1 and CDR2 sequences are MDHEN and SYDVKM. V dropped 6 bases and J dropped 2; count of bases not matched to a gene: 0. This CDR3 is 14 amino acids long.

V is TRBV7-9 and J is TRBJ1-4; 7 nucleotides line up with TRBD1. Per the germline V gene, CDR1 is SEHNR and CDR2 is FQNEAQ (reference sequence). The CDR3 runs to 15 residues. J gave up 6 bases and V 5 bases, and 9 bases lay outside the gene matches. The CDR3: CASSTGEGADEKLFF. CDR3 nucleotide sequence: TGTGCCAGCAGCACCGGGGAGGGGGCTGATGAAAAACTGTTTTTT. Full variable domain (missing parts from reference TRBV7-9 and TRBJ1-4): DTGVSQNPRHKITKRGQNVTFRCDPISEHNRLYWYRQTLGQGPEFLTYFQNEAQLEKSRLLSDRFSAERPKGSFSTLEIQRTEQGDSAMYLCASSTGEGADEKLFFGSGTQLSVL.

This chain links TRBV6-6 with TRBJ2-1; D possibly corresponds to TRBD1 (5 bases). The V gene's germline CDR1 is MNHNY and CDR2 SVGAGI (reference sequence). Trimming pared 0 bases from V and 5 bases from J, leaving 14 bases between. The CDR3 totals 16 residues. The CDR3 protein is CASSYSKIARDNEQFF. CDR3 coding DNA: TGTGCCAGCAGTTACTCGAAAATAGCCAGGGACAATGAGCAGTTCTTC.

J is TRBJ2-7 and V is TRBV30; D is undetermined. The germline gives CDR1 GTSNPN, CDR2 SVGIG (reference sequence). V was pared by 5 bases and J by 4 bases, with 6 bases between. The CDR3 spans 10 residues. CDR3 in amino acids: CAWGVYEQYF. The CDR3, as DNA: TGTGCCTGGGGCGTATACGAGCAGTACTTC.

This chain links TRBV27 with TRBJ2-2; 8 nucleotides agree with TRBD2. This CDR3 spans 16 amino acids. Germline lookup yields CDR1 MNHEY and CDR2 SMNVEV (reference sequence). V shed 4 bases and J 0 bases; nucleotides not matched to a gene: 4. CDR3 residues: CASSSGAGANTGELFF. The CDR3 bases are TGTGCCAGCAGTTCGGGAGCGGGAGCGAACACCGGGGAGCTGTTTTTT.

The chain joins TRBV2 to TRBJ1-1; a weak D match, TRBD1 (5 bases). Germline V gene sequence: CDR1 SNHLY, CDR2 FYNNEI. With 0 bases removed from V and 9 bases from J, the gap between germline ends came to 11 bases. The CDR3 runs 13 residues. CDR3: CASSEALGTQAFF. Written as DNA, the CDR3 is TGTGCCAGCAGTGAAGCACTGGGGACCCAAGCTTTCTTT.

The CDR3 spells CASSPGLAVDEQFF. DNA of the CDR3: TGTGCCAGCAGCCCGGGACTGGCCGTCGATGAGCAGTTCTTC. The chain couples TRBV6-5 to TRBJ2-1; possibly TRBD2 for D (6 bases). The germline gives CDR1 MNHEY, CDR2 SVGAGI. Trimming cost V 6 bases and J 8 bases, with 17 bases left between them. This CDR3 is 14 amino acids long.

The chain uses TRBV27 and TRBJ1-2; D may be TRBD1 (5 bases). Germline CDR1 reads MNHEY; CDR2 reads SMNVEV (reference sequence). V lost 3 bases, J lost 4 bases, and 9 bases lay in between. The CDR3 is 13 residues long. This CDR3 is CASSLNRIYGYTF. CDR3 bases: TGTGCCAGCAGTTTGAACAGGATCTATGGCTACACCTTC.

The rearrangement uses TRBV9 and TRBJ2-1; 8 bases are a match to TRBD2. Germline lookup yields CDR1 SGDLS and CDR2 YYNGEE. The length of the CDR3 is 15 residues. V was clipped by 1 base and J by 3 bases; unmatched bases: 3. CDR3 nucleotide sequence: TGTGCCAGCAGCGTAACTAGCGGTGACTACAATGAGCAGTTCTTC. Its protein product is CASSVTSGDYNEQFF.

The CDR3 reads CASSLSVVEQFF. DNA for the CDR3: TGTGCCAGCAGTTTATCAGTAGTTGAGCAGTTCTTC. The genes are TRBV28 and TRBJ2-1; D is unresolved. Germline lookup yields CDR1 MDHEN and CDR2 SYDVKM. V lost 1 base, J lost 9 bases, and 7 bases lay in between. The CDR3 spans 12 residues.

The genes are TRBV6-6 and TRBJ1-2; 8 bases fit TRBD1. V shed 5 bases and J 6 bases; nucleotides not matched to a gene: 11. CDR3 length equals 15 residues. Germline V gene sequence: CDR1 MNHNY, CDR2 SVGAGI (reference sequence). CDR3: CASSSAPGTGDGYTF. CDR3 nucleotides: TGTGCCAGCAGTAGCGCGCCCGGGACAGGAGATGGCTACACCTTC.